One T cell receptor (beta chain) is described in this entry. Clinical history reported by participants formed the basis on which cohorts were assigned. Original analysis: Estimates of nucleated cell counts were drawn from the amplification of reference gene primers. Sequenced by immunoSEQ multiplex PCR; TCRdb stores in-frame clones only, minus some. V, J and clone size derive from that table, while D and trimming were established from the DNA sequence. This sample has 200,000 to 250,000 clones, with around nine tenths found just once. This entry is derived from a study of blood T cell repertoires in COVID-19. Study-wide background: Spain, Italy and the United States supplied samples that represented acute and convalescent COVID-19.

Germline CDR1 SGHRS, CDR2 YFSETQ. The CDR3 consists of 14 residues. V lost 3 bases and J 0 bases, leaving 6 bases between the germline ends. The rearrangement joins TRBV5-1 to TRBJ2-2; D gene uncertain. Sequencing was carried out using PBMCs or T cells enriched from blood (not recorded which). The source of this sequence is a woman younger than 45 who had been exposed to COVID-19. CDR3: CASSSQTNTGELFF. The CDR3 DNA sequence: TGCGCCAGCAGCTCCCAAACGAACACCGGGGAGCTGTTTTTT.